This T cell receptor (beta chain) was observed in a study of T cell responses to AZD1222 COVID-19 vaccine. Study-wide results and caveats: The donor group comprised mostly white British people and more females; the analysis possibly underestimated clonal diversity. The span of vaccine-associated CD4 TCRs extended across spike, with dominance at 160-218 and 743-854. Nearly half of unique spike-specific TCRs reportedly avoided B.1.351 and B.1.1.7 mutated regions.

This table comes from immunoSEQ multiplex PCR, and its TCRdb copy is limited to in-frame clones, with some not included. The table lists 90,000 to 100,000 clones, about nine tenths of them singletons. Some second doses came at about 4 weeks and others at about 12 weeks; these were pooled. CDR1 is GTSNPN, CDR2 SVGIG, per germline (reference sequence). The CDR3 runs to 16 residues. The V and J ends lost 0 bases and 1 base, in that order; junction bases with no gene match: 4. On this clone itself: What it recognizes is unknown.

The sequence was collected from an adult who received the AZD1222 COVID-19 vaccine. The material was peripheral blood, obtained 28 days after the second AZD1222 dose. The chain joins TRBV30 to TRBJ1-3, with 9 bases that match TRBD1. Written as DNA, the CDR3 is TGTGCCTGGAGTGTCCCCGGGACAGGGTCTGGAAACACCATATATTTT. Translating gives CAWSVPGTGSGNTIYF. Based on the CDR3 plus reference TRBV30 and TRBJ1-3, the full variable domain is SQTIHQWPATLVQPVGSPLSLECTVEGTSNPNLYWYRQAAGRGLQLLFYSVGIGQISSEVPQNLSASRPQDRQFILSSKKLLLSDSGFYLCAWSVPGTGSGNTIYFGEGSWLTVV.